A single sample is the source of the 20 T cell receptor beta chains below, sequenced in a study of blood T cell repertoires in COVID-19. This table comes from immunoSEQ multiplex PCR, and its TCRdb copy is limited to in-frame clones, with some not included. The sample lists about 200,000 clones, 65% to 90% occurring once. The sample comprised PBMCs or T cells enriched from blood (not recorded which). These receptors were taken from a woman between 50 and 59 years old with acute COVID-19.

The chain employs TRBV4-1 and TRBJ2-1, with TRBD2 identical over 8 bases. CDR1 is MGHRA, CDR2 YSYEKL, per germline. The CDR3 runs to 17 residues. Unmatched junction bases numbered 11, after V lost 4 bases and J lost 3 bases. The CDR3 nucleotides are TGCGCCAGCAGCCTGGTTAGGAGCGGGAGTAGCTACAATGAGCAGTTCTTC. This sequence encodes CASSLVRSGSSYNEQFF.

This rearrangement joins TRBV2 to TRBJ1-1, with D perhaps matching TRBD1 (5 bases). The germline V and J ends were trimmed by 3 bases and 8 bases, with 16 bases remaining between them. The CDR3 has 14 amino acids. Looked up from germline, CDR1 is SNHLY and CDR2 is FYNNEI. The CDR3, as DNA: TGTGCCAGCAGTGATAACGAGGCACGACAGGAAGCTTTCTTT. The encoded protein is CASSDNEARQEAFF. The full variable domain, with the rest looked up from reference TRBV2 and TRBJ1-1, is EPEVTQTPSHQVTQMGQEVILRCVPISNHLYFYWYRQILGQKVEFLVSFYNNEISEKSEIFDDQFSVERPDGSNFTLKIRSTKLEDSAMYFCASSDNEARQEAFFGQGTRLTVV.

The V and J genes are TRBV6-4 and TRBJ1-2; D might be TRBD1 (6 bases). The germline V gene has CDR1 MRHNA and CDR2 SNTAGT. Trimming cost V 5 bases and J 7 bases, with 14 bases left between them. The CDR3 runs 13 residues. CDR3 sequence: CASSHLTGFGYTF. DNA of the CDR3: TGTGCCAGCAGTCATTTAACAGGGTTTGGCTACACCTTC.

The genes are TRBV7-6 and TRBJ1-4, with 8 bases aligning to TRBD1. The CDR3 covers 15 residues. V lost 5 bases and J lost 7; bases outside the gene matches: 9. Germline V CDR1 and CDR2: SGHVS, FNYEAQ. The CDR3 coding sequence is TGTGCCAGCAGCCCGACTCAGGGGGCCAGTGAAAAACTGTTTTTT. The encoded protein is CASSPTQGASEKLFF.

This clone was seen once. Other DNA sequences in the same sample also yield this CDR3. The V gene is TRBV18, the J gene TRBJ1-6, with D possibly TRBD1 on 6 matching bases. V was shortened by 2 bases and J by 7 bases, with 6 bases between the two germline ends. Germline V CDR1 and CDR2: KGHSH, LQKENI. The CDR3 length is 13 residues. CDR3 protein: CASSPDRNSPLHF. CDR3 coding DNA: TGTGCCAGCTCACCAGACAGGAATTCACCCCTCCACTTT.

The CDR3 nucleotides read TGTGCCTGGAGTGTGGTGGCGGGAGCCCTCAATGAGCAGTTCTTC. Protein product: CAWSVVAGALNEQFF. The rearrangement uses TRBV30 and TRBJ2-1; 7 bases are a match to TRBD2. Germline loops: CDR1 GTSNPN, CDR2 SVGIG (reference sequence). V shed 0 bases and J 6 bases; nucleotides not matched to a gene: 8. This CDR3 has 15 amino acids.

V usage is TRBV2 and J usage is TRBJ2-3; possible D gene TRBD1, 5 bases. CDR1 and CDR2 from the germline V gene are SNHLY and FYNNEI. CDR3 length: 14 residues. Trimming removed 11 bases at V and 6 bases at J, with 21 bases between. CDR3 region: CAGAQGLYGDTQYF. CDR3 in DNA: TGTGCCGGGGCCCAGGGATTGTACGGTGATACGCAGTATTTT.

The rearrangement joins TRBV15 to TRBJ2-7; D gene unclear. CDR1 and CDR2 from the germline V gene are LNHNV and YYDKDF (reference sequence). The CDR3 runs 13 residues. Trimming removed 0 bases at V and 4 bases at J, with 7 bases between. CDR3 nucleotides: TGTGCCACCAGCAGAGATCCAGGATACGAGCAGTACTTC. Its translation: CATSRDPGYEQYF.

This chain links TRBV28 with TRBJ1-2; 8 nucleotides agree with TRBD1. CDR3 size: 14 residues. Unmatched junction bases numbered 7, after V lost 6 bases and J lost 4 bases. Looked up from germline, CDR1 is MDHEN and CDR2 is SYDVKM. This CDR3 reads CASRGQGEGYGYTF. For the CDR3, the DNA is TGTGCCAGCAGAGGACAGGGTGAAGGCTATGGCTACACCTTC.

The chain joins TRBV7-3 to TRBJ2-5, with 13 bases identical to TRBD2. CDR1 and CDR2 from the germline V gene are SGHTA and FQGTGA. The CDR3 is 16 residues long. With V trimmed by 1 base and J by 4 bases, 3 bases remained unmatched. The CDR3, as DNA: TGTGCCAGCAGCTTAAGGGGACTAGCGGGGACAGAGACCCAGTACTTC. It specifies CASSLRGLAGTETQYF.

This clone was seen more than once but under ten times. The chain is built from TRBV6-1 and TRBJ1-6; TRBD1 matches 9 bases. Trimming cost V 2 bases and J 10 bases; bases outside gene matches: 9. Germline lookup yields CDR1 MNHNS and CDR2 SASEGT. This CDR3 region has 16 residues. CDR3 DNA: TGTGCCAGCAGTGAACCGGGACAGGGAAGAAGCTCACCCCTCCACTTT. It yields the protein CASSEPGQGRSSPLHF.

The CDR3 loop is CASSLPPSHSRPSTDTQYF. CDR3 nucleotide sequence: TGTGCCAGCAGCTTACCGCCGAGCCACAGCCGTCCTAGCACAGATACGCAGTATTTT. The chain links TRBV5-4 to TRBJ2-3; D remains unclear. Germline CDR1 is SGHNT and CDR2 is YYREEE (reference sequence). This CDR3 is built from 19 residues. V shed 2 bases and J shed 0 bases, with 22 bases lying between them.

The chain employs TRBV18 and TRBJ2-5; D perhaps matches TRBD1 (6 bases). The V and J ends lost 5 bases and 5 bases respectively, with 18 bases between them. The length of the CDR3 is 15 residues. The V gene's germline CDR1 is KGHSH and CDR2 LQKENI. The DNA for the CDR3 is TGTGCCAGCTCAGCGATCCAACAGGGACGGGAGACCCAGTACTTC. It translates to CASSAIQQGRETQYF. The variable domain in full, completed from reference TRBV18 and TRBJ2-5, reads NAGVMQNPRHLVRRRGQEARLRCSPMKGHSHVYWYRQLPEEGLKFMVYLQKENIIDESGMPKERFSAEFPKEGPSILRIQQVVRGDSAAYFCASSAIQQGRETQYFGPGTRLLVL.

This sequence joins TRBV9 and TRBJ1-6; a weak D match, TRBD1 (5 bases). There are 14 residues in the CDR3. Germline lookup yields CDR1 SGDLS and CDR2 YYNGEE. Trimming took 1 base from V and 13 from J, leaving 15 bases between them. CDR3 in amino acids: CASSVSMTGGPLHF. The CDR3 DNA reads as TGTGCCAGCAGCGTATCCATGACCGGGGGGCCCCTCCACTTT.

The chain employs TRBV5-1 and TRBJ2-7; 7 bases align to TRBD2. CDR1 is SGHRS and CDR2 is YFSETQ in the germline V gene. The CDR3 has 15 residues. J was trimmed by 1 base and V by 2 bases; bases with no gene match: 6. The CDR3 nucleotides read TGCGCCAGCAGCTTTTTTGCGGGGGTTTCCTACGAGCAGTACTTC. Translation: CASSFFAGVSYEQYF.

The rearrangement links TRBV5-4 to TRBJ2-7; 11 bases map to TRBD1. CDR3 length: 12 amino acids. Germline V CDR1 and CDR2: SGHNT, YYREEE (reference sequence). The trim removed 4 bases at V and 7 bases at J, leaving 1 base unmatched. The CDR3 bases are TGTGCCAGCAGCCGGGACAGGGGGGAGCAGTACTTC. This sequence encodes CASSRDRGEQYF.

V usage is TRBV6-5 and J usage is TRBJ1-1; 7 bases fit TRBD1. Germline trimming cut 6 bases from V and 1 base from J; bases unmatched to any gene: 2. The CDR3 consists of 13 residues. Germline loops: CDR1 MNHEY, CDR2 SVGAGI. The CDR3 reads CASRRQGNTEAFF. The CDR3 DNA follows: TGTGCCAGCAGACGACAGGGGAACACTGAAGCTTTCTTT.

CDR3 bases: TGCGCCAGCAGCCAAGATAGCGGGGGGCACTCCTACGAGCAGTACTTC. Amino acid sequence: CASSQDSGGHSYEQYF. V usage is TRBV4-3 and J usage is TRBJ2-7; TRBD2 matches 10 bases. V trimming: 0 bases; J trimming: 0 bases; junction bases outside the gene matches: 2. CDR3 size: 16 residues. From germline, CDR1 is LGHNA and CDR2 YSLEER.

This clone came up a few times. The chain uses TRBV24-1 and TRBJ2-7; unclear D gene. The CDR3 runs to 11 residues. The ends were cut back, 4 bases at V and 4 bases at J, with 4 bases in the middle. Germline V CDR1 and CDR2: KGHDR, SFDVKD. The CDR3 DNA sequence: TGTGCCACCAGTGACCTATACGAGCAGTACTTC. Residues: CATSDLYEQYF.

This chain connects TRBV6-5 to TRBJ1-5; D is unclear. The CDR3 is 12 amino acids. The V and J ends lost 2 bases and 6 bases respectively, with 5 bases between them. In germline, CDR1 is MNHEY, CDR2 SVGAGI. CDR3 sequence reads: CASSYPGQPQHF. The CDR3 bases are TGTGCCAGCAGTTACCCCGGTCAGCCCCAGCATTTT.